The present T cell receptor beta chain was sequenced within a study of T cell repertoires in cytomegalovirus infection. Study-level findings and limits: Cumulative frequency of public TCR beta families picked out carriers of CMV plus the relevant HLA.

Points on this clonotype: Its antigen is still unknown.

The germline gives CDR1 ENHRY, CDR2 SYGVKD. Trimming pared 0 bases from V and 2 bases from J, leaving 8 bases between. The CDR3 extends over 14 amino acids. TCRdb used MiXCR to reprocess the reads, holding one entry per CDR3 protein. The table shows roughly 800,000 distinct CDR3 sequences, with roughly 28% occurring only once. This chain joins TRBV10-3 and TRBJ2-7; the D gene is possibly TRBD2 (5 bases). The source is a human donor in good health (CMV status not recorded). Some clones in this sample may be carry-over from other donors' samples. This specimen consisted of cultured CD8+ T cells from PBMCs, obtained from culture after CMV antigen stimulation. CDR3 DNA: TGTGCCATCAGTGAGTCTGAGGGCCCCTACGAGCAGTACTTC. Amino acids: CAISESEGPYEQYF.